This T cell receptor beta chain was identified during a study of shared clonotypes between healthy human individuals. Study as a whole: With ages of 18 to 49, the donors were a couple of women and a few men.

Positively selected for CCR7, the CD45RO-negative cells used as naive CD8 cells excluded terminally differentiated effector memory CD45RA+ cells. Study donors comprised healthy, HIV-negative adults devoid of recent acute infection or vaccination. Execution of the assay was at deep level. In replicate PCRs of sorted subsets, roughly 200 ng DNA, approximately 30,000 T cell genomes, was used. Some clones are missing from TCRdb's copy, which holds only in-frame ones; the method was immunoSEQ multiplex PCR. There are approximately 1.9 million clones in the sample; about 93% occur only once, and around 1.8% lies in the top ten. The receptor's source is a young man in good health. Some clones in this sample may be carry-over from other donors' samples. Sequencing input: naive CD8+ T cells from PBMCs.

CDR3 loop: CASSPPCGAGNTGELFF. The DNA for the CDR3 is TGTGCCAGCAGCCCCCCTTGTGGAGCGGGGAACACCGGGGAGCTGTTTTTT. The chain couples TRBV21-1 to TRBJ2-2; no DNA check was done on the table's D call, TRBD2. TRBV21-1 is a pseudogene locus. The CDR3 is 17 amino acids.